This T cell receptor beta chain appears in the sequencing data of a study of blood T cell repertoires in COVID-19. Participant-given clinical history determined each cohort assignment. Contact with a PCR-confirmed or clinician-diagnosed COVID-19 case occurred within 2 weeks of entry. Libraries were prepared by immunoSEQ multiplex PCR; TCRdb keeps only in-frame clonotypes and omits some of them. This table holds 400,000 to 500,000 clones, 88% found once. CDR3 length equals 16 residues. The V gene's germline CDR1 is MDHEN and CDR2 SYDVKM. J lost 5 bases, V lost 2 bases, and 8 bases had no gene match. V is TRBV28 and J is TRBJ1-3, with 8 positions matching TRBD1. This clonotype originated in a young woman who had been exposed to COVID-19. The sequenced material came from PBMCs or T cells enriched from blood (not recorded which). The CDR3 spells CASSLSARGQRNTIYF. For the CDR3, the DNA is TGTGCCAGCAGTTTAAGCGCCAGGGGGCAGAGAAACACCATATATTTT.